These 12 T cell receptor beta chains originate from one sample sequenced in a study of blood T cell repertoires in COVID-19. Profiling relied on immunoSEQ multiplex PCR, and the TCRdb table lists in-frame clones only, not all of them. The sample yields roughly 120,000 clones, 88% seen once. The sample taken for sequencing was peripheral blood. These receptors originate from a woman aged 50 to 60 with active or convalescent COVID-19.

This rearrangement joins TRBV18 to TRBJ1-5; D gene unclear. CDR3 length: 14 amino acids. Trimming removed 5 bases from V and 3 bases from J, with 11 bases in between. Germline lookup yields CDR1 KGHSH and CDR2 LQKENI. The CDR3 DNA follows: TGTGCCAGCTCATCTACGGGTAACAATCAGCCCCAGCATTTT. Residues: CASSSTGNNQPQHF.

The chain uses TRBV19 and TRBJ1-1; no reliable D call. Germline CDR1 reads LNHDA; CDR2 reads SQIVND (reference sequence). V lost 5 bases, J lost 4 bases, and 11 bases lay in between. This CDR3 spans 13 amino acids. DNA for the CDR3: TGTGCCAGTAGTCCCATCCCGAGCACTGAAGCTTTCTTT. It codes for CASSPIPSTEAFF.

The chain uses TRBV5-6 and TRBJ1-3, with D unresolved. Trimming removed 0 bases at V and 0 bases at J, with 13 bases between. The CDR3 is 17 residues long. CDR1 and CDR2 from the germline V gene are SGHDT and YYEEEE. The CDR3, as DNA: TGTGCCAGCAGCTTGGATCATGGCGGCTACTCTGGAAACACCATATATTTT. Its translation: CASSLDHGGYSGNTIYF.

This chain joins TRBV30 and TRBJ2-7, with D tentatively TRBD2 (12 bases). V shed 8 bases and J shed 6 bases, with 35 bases lying between them. The germline V gene has CDR1 GTSNPN and CDR2 SVGIG (reference sequence). The CDR3 has 18 amino acids. CDR3 loop: CAGGQGAMASGRGLEQYF. In DNA form, the CDR3 reads TGTGCCGGAGGACAGGGGGCGATGGCTAGCGGGAGGGGGCTCGAGCAGTACTTC.

The chain combines TRBV14 with TRBJ2-1; 9 bases are shared with TRBD2. Germline CDR1 is SGHDN and CDR2 is FVKESK. This CDR3 has 14 residues. The ends lost 0 bases at V and 9 bases at J; junction bases unmatched: 3. The CDR3 bases are TGTGCCAGCAGCCAAGAACTAGCGGGCAGTGAGCAGTTCTTC. It specifies CASSQELAGSEQFF.

This chain uses TRBV19 with TRBJ2-5; 9 nucleotides align to TRBD1. V was pared by 9 bases and J by 7 bases, with 12 bases of the junction left unmatched. The CDR3 has 14 residues. CDR1 is LNHDA and CDR2 is SQIVND in the germline V gene (reference sequence). The CDR3 region is CASRPGTGHRTQYF. In DNA form, the CDR3 reads TGTGCCAGCCGCCCCGGGACAGGGCACCGGACCCAGTACTTC.

This chain uses TRBV5-6 with TRBJ1-4, with 10 bases fitting TRBD1. Germline CDR1 reads SGHDT; CDR2 reads YYEEEE. There are 17 residues in the CDR3. After removal of 2 bases from V and 4 bases from J, the junction contained 8 bases not matched to a gene. This chain's CDR3 is CASSLRQGARLNEKLFF. CDR3 in DNA: TGTGCCAGCAGCTTAAGACAGGGGGCTCGCCTTAATGAAAAACTGTTTTTT.

This rearrangement joins TRBV11-2 to TRBJ1-3; TRBD1 is a possible D gene (6 bases). Trimming took 5 bases from V and 1 from J, leaving 12 bases between them. Germline V lookup: CDR1 SGHAT, CDR2 FQNNGV. CDR3 length: 15 amino acids. The CDR3 DNA reads as TGTGCCAGCAGCCTTGACAGGCTTTCTGGAAACACCATATATTTT. Translating gives CASSLDRLSGNTIYF.

V is TRBV6-2 or TRBV6-3 and J is TRBJ1-2; D unresolved. This CDR3 contains 17 residues. Germline V CDR1 and CDR2: MNHEY, SVGEGT. The germline V and J ends were trimmed by 4 bases and 5 bases, with 23 bases remaining between them. This chain's CDR3 is CASSSRSEGARIYGYTF. CDR3 bases: TGTGCCAGCAGTTCCCGGTCGGAGGGCGCCCGGATTTATGGCTACACCTTC.

V and J are TRBV7-6 and TRBJ2-7; the match to TRBD1 covers 10 bases. Germline V gene data show CDR1 as SGHVS and CDR2 as FNYEAQ. V shed 4 bases and J 1 base; nucleotides not matched to a gene: 1. The CDR3 runs 14 residues. CDR3 nucleotide sequence: TGTGCCAGCAGCTGGGACAGGGGTTCCTACGAGCAGTACTTC. Its protein is CASSWDRGSYEQYF.

On this clone itself: This specimen includes other DNA sequences encoding the same CDR3. J is TRBJ2-1 and V is TRBV19; the match to TRBD1 covers 9 bases. This CDR3 contains 14 residues. Per the germline V gene, CDR1 is LNHDA and CDR2 is SQIVND (reference sequence). V was clipped by 1 base and J by 10 bases; unmatched bases: 5. Written as DNA, the CDR3 is TGTGCCAGTAGTATAGGGGGGACAGGGAGCGAGCAGTTCTTC. Protein: CASSIGGTGSEQFF.

The V gene is TRBV18, the J gene TRBJ1-2; D is possibly TRBD1 (5 bases). The CDR3 sequence is 13 residues long. CDR1 is KGHSH, CDR2 LQKENI, per germline. The ends were cut back, 0 bases at V and 6 bases at J, with 8 bases in the middle. DNA for the CDR3: TGTGCCAGCTCACCACCCTGGGGGGATGGCTACACCTTC. Protein: CASSPPWGDGYTF.